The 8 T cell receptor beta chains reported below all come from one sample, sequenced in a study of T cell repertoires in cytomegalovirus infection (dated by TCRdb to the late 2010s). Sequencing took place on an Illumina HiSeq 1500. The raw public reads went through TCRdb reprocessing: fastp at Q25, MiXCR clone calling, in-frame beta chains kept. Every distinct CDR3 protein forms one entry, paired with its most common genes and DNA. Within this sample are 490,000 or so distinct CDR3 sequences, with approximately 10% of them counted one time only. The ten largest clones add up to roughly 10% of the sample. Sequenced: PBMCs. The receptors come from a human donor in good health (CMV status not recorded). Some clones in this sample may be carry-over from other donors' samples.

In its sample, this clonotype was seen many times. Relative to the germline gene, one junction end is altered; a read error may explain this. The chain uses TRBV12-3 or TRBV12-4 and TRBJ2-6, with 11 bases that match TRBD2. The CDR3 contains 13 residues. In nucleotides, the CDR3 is TGTGCCAGCACCCCACTAGCGGGGGAATCTCTGAGTTTC. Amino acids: CASTPLAGESLSF.

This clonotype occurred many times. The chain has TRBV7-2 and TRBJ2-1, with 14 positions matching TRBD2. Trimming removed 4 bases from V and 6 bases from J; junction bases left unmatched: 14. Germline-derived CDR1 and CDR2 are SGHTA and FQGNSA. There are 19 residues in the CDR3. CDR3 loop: CASSSYPRLAGGPANEQFF. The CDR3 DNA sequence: TGTGCCAGCAGCTCATACCCAAGACTAGCGGGAGGGCCGGCCAATGAGCAGTTCTTC. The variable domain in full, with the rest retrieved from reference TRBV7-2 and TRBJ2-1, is GAGVSQSPSNKVTEKGKDVELRCDPISGHTALYWYRQSLGQGLEFLIYFQGNSAPDKSGLPSDRFSAERTGGSVSTLTIQRTQQEDSAVYLCASSSYPRLAGGPANEQFFGPGTRLTVL.

CDR3 protein: CSALGVGGAEAFF. The CDR3 coding sequence is TGCAGTGCCCTAGGGGTTGGGGGCGCTGAAGCTTTCTTT. The V gene is TRBV20-1, the J gene TRBJ1-1, with D perhaps matching TRBD1 (6 bases). V was clipped by 6 bases and J by 6 bases, with 17 bases between them. The CDR3 is 13 residues long. Per the germline V gene, CDR1 is DFQATT and CDR2 is SNEGSKA (reference sequence).

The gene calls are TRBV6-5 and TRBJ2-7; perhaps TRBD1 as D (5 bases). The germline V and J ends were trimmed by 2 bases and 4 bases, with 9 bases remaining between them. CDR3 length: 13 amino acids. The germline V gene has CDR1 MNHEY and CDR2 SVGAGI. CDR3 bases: TGTGCCAGCAGTTACGGGGCAGCGTACGAGCAGTACTTC. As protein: CASSYGAAYEQYF.

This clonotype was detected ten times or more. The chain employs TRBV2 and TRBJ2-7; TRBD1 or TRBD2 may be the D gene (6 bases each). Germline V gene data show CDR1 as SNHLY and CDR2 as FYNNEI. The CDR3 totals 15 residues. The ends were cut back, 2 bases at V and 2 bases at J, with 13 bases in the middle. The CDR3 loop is CASSELRDTTYEQYF. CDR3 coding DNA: TGTGCCAGCAGTGAATTGCGGGACACGACCTACGAGCAGTACTTC.

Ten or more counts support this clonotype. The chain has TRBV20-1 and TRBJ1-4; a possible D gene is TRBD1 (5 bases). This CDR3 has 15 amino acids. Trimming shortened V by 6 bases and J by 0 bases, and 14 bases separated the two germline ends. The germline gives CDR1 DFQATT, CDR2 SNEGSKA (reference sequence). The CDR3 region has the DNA TGCAGTGCCACTTGGGGGGTTGCAACTAATGAAAAACTGTTTTTT. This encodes CSATWGVATNEKLFF.

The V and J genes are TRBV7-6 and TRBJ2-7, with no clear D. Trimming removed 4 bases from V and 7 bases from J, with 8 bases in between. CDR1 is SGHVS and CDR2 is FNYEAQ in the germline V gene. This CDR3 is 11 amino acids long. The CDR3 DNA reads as TGTGCCAGCAGCTCCACATGGGAGCAGTACTTC. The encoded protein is CASSSTWEQYF.

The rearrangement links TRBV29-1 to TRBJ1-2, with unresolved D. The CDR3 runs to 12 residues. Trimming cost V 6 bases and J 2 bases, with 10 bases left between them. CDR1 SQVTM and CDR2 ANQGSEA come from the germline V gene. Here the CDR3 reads CSVTTENYGYTF. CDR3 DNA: TGCAGCGTAACGACGGAGAACTATGGCTACACCTTC.